Listed here is a single T cell receptor (beta chain). The read terminates 3 residues before the CDR3 end, so the remaining end is supplied by the germline J gene. Unmatched junction bases numbered 9, after V lost 3 bases and J lost 5 bases. CDR1 is SGHNT and CDR2 is YYREEE in the germline V gene (reference sequence). This CDR3 is 15 amino acids long. The data were produced by immunoSEQ multiplex PCR, yet TCRdb's version contains in-frame clones alone and is incomplete. In total, the table holds around 39,000 clones. This sample was taken from a study of T cells in women clearing cervical HPV infection. The wider study: Women with histologically confirmed HPV16-related CIN3 or worse, 2 with invasive cancer, served as cases.

This sequence was found in a woman aged 18-70 years with a cervical HPV16 infection that either progressed to CIN3+ or cleared (not recorded which). This chain joins TRBV5-4 and TRBJ2-7; 9 bases agree with TRBD1. Material for sequencing was blood buffy coat. CDR3 amino acids: CASSSTGTGSHEQYF. Incomplete CDR3 DNA: TGTGCCAGCAGCTCAACCGGGACAGGGTCCCACGAG.